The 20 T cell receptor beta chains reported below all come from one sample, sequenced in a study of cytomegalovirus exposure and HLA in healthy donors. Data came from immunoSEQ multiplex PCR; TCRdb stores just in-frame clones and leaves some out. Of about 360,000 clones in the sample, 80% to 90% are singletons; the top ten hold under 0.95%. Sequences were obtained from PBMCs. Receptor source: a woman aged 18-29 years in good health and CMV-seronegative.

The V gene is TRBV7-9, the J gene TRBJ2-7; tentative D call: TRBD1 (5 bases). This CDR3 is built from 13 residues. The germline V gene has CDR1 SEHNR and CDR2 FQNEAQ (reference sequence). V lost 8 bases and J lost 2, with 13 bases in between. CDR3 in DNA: TGTGCCAGCCGTCTCAGGGTACCCTACGAGCAGTACTTC. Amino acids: CASRLRVPYEQYF.

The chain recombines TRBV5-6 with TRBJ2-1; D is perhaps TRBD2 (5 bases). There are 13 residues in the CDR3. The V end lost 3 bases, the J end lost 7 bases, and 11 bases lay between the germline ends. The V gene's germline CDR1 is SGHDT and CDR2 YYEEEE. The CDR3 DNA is TGTGCCAGCAGCTCAGGCAGGAGGAATGAGCAGTTCTTC. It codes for CASSSGRRNEQFF.

CDR3 DNA sequence: TGTGCCAGCAGTTTAGCAGGGTGGGGCTACACCTTC. The encoded protein is CASSLAGWGYTF. This chain uses TRBV28 with TRBJ1-2, with D possibly matching TRBD1 (5 bases). CDR1 is MDHEN and CDR2 is SYDVKM in the germline V gene. Trimming pared 2 bases from V and 8 bases from J, leaving 9 bases between. CDR3 length: 12 residues.

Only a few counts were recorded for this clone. The CDR3 protein is CASSVRENTEAFF. Written as DNA, the CDR3 is TGTGCCAGCAGTGTCAGGGAGAACACTGAAGCTTTCTTT. The chain carries TRBV6-1 and TRBJ1-1; a weak D match, TRBD1 (5 bases). CDR3 length: 13 residues. The V end lost 4 bases, the J end lost 1 base, and 7 bases lay between the germline ends. Germline CDR1 MNHNS, CDR2 SASEGT.

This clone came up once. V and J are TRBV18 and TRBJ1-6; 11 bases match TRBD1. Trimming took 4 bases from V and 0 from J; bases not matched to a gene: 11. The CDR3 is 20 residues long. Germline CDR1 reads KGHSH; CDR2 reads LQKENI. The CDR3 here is CASSLTSGTGGISYNSPLHF. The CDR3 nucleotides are TGTGCCAGCTCACTAACATCCGGGACAGGGGGGATCTCCTATAATTCACCCCTCCACTTT.

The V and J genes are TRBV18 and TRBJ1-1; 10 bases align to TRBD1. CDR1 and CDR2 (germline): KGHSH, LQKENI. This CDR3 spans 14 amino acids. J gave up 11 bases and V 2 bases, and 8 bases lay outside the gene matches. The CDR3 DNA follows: TGTGCCAGCTCACCAGGGACAGGGGAAAGTAGCGCTTTCTTT. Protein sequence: CASSPGTGESSAFF.

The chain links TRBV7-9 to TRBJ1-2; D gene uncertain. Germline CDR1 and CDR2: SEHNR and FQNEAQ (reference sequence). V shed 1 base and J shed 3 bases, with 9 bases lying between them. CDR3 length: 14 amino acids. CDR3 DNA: TGTGCCAGCAGCTTAGGCAGAGACTACTATGGCTACACCTTC. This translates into CASSLGRDYYGYTF.

CDR3 in amino acids: CASLPLAGADNEQFF. In nucleotides, the CDR3 is TGTGCCAGCCTCCCACTAGCGGGGGCGGATAATGAGCAGTTCTTC. The chain employs TRBV6-4 and TRBJ2-1; 11 bases match TRBD2. V lost 8 bases, J lost 7 bases, and 10 bases stayed unmatched. Germline V CDR1 and CDR2: MRHNA, SNTAGT. This CDR3 has 15 residues.

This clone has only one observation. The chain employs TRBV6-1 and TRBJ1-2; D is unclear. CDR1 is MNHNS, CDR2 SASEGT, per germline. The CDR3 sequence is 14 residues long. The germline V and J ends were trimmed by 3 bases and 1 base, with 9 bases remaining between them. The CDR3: CASSDEGFNYGYTF. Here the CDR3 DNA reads TGTGCCAGCAGTGACGAGGGATTTAACTATGGCTACACCTTC.

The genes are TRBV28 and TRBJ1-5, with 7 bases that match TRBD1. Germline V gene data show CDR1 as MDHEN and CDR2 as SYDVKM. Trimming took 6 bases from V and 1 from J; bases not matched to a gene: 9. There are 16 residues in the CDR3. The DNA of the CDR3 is TGTGCCAGCAGATTTACAGGGGCGGCAAGCAATCAGCCCCAGCATTTT. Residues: CASRFTGAASNQPQHF.

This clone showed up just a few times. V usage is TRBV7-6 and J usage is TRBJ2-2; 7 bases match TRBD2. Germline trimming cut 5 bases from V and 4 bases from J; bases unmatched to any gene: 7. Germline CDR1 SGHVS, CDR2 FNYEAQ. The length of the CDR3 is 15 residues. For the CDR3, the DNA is TGTGCCAGCAGCACTGCGGGAGTCCGCACCGGGGAGCTGTTTTTT. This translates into CASSTAGVRTGELFF.

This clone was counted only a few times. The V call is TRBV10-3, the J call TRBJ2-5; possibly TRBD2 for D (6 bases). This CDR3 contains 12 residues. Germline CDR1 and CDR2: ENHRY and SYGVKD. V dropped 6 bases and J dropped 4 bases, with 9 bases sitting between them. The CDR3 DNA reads TGTGCCATCAGCGTGGGGGGAGAGACCCAGTACTTC. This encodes CAISVGGETQYF.

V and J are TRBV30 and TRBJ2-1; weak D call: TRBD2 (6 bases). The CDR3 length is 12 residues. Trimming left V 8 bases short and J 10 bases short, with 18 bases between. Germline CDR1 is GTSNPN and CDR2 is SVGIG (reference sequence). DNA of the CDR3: TGTGCCCGTGGTTGGGCGGGATACGAGCAGTTCTTC. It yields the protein CARGWAGYEQFF.

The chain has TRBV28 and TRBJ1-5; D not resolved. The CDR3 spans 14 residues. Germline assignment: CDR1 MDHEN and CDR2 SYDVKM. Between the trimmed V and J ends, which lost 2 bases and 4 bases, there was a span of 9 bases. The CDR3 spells CASSLVGGNQPQHF. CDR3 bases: TGTGCCAGCAGTTTAGTAGGAGGGAATCAGCCCCAGCATTTT.

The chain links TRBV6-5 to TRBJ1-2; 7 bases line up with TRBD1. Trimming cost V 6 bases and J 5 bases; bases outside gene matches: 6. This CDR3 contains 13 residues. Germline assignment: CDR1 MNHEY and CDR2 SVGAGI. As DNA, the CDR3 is TGTGCCAGCAGGGCACAGGGGAAATATGGCTACACCTTC. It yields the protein CASRAQGKYGYTF.

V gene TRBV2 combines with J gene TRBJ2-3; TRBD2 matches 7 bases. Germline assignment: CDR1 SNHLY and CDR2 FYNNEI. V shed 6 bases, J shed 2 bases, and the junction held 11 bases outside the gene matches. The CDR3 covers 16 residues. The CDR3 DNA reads TGTGCCAGCAGCGCAACCCTAGCGGCCTACACAGATACGCAGTATTTT. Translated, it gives CASSATLAAYTDTQYF.

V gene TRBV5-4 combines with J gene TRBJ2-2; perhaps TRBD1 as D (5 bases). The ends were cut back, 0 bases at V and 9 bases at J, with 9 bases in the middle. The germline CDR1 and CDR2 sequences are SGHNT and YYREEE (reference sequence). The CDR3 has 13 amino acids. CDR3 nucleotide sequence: TGTGCCAGCAGCTTGGAGGGGTCCTGGGAGCTGTTTTTT. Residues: CASSLEGSWELFF.

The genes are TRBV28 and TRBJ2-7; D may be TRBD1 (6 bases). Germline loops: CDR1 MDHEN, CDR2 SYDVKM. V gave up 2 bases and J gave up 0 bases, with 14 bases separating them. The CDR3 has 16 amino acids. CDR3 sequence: CASSLRGSRGSYEQYF. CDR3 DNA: TGTGCCAGCAGTTTAAGGGGGAGCCGGGGCTCCTACGAGCAGTACTTC.

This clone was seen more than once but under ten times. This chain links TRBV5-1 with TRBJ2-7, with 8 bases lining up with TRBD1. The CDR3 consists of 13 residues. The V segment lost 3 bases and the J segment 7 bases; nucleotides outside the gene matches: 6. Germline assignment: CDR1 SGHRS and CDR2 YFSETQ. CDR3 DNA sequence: TGCGCCAGCAGCTCTCCGGGACAGGATGAGCAGTACTTC. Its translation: CASSSPGQDEQYF.

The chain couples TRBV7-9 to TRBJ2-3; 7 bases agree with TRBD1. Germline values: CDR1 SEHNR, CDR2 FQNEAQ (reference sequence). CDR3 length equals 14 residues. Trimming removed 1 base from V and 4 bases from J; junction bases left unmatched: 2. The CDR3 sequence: CASSLGGGPDTQYF. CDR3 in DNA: TGTGCCAGCAGCTTAGGAGGGGGCCCAGATACGCAGTATTTT.